This TCR beta chain was sequenced for a study of a mutant IDH1 vaccine in newly diagnosed glioma. Study as a whole: Across weeks 1, 3, 5, 7, 11, 15, 19 and 23, patients received a vaccination each time, eight in all. Radiotherapy alone preceded vaccination by 4-6 weeks; alternatively, vaccination started with temozolomide cycles. Sex distribution of treated patients was approximately 60% male and about 38% female; mean age was around 42 years.

Time point indicated: week 23, last vaccination. Topical imiquimod was applied with each vaccine dose, which held 300 ug of mutant IDH1 20-mer peptide. New WHO grade 3 or 4 IDH1-mutant, ATRX-lost astrocytomas were present in all donors. Clones were sequenced by immunoSEQ multiplex PCR, and TCRdb holds only the in-frame ones, with some missing. The sample has approximately 66,000 clones; over 75% are singletons. After removal of 5 bases from V and 1 base from J, the junction contained 5 bases not matched to a gene. The germline gives CDR1 MDHEN, CDR2 SYDVKM. The CDR3 has 16 residues. On this clone itself: Its antigen is not identified.

The origin of this receptor is a young man with glioma. This sample comprised PBMCs, obtained from a glioma patient whose treatment included an IDH1 peptide vaccine. The genes are TRBV28 and TRBJ2-3, with 11 bases aligning to TRBD2. The CDR3 here is CASSILAGVGTDTQYF. CDR3 nucleotides: TGTGCCAGCAGTATACTAGCGGGAGTAGGCACAGATACGCAGTATTTT.